The clone carrying this T cell receptor (beta chain) was picked up many times. Deletions cut 3 bases from V and 3 bases from J, with 10 bases between. The germline V gene has CDR1 SGHNT and CDR2 YYREEE (reference sequence). This CDR3 has 13 residues. TCRdb ran MiXCR on the 5' RACE reads and lists one entry per CDR3 protein. The table has around 67,000 distinct CDR3 sequences, 10% to 15% seen once. The data were taken from a study of early T cells in non-severe SARS-CoV-2 infection. Study-wide context: With bulk RNA from unsorted whole blood as input, sequencing yielded unpaired chains.

The receptor's source is an adult who was a healthcare worker with PCR-confirmed SARS-CoV-2 infection or an uninfected control (not recorded which). The rearrangement joins TRBV5-4 to TRBJ2-7, with D possibly matching TRBD2 (5 bases). Sequencing input: whole blood. The CDR3 spells CASSSARDYEQYF. In DNA form, the CDR3 reads TGTGCCAGCAGCTCCGCCCGGGACTACGAGCAGTACTTC.